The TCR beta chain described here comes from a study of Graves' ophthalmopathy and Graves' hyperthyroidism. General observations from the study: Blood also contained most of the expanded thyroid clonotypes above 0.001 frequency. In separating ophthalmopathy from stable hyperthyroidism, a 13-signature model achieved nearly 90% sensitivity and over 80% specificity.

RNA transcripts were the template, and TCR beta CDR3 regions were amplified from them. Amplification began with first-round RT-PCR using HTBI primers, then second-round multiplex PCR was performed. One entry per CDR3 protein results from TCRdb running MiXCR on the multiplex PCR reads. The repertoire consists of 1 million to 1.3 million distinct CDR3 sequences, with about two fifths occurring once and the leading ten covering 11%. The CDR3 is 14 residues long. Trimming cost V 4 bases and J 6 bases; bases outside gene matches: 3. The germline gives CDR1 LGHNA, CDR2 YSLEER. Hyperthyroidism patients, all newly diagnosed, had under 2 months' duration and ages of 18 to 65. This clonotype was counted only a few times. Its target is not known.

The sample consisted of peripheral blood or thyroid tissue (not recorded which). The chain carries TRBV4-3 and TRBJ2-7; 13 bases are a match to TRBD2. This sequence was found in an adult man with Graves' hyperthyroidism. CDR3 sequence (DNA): TGCGCCAGCAGCCGACTAGCGGGGGGTATCGAGCAGTACTTC. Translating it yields CASSRLAGGIEQYF.